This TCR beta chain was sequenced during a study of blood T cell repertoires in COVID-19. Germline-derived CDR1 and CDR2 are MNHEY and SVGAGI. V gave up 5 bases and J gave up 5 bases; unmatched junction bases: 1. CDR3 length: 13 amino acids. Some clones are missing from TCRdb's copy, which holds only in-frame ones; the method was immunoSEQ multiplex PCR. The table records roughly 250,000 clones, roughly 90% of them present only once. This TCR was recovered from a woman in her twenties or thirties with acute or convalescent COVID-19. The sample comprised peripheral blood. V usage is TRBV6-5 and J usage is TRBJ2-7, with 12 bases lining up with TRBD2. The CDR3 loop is CASSLAGGDEQYF. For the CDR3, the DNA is TGTGCCAGCAGTCTAGCGGGAGGGGACGAGCAGTACTTC.